This T cell receptor (beta chain) was identified during a study of OX40 agonist ivuxolimab in advanced cancers. The wider study: The drug used for patients, ivuxolimab, was an agonistic anti-OX40 (CD134) antibody. Treatment received earlier with anti-PD-1, anti-PD-L1 or anti-CTLA-4 agents was allowed, and more than 30% had some. Patients in the trial were receiving intravenous ivuxolimab every 2 weeks, at doses of 0.01 to 10 mg/kg.

Study outcomes and limitations: Averaging showed that CD8+ T cells had more expanded clones than CD4+ did.

Assay: immunoSEQ multiplex PCR; the TCRdb copy retains only in-frame clones and omits some. The sample has tens of thousands of clones, around 86% seen once. V shed 4 bases and J shed 3 bases, with 12 bases lying between them. Germline V gives CDR1 SQVTM, CDR2 ANQGSEA. CDR3 length: 13 residues. As concerns this clone: Its target is not known.

The material was CD4+ or CD8+ T cells sorted from blood, obtained in a trial of the OX40 agonist ivuxolimab. V gene TRBV29-1 combines with J gene TRBJ2-5; D is uncertain. The clonotype comes from an adult with an advanced solid tumor such as melanoma, head and neck, liver or kidney cancer. CDR3 amino acids: CSVVLPGKETQYF. CDR3 coding DNA: TGCAGCGTTGTACTTCCTGGAAAAGAGACCCAGTACTTC. Full variable domain (rest looked up from reference TRBV29-1 and TRBJ2-5): SAVISQKPSRDICQRGTSLTIQCQVDSQVTMMFWYRQQPGQSLTLIATANQGSEATYESGFVIDKFPISRPNLTFSTLTVSNMSPEDSSIYLCSVVLPGKETQYFGPGTRLLVL.